This T cell receptor (beta chain) derives from a study of cytomegalovirus exposure and HLA in healthy donors. Trimming at V came to 4 bases and at J to 9 bases, leaving 11 bases not matched to a gene. CDR3 length equals 15 residues. Germline loops: CDR1 GTSNPN, CDR2 SVGIG (reference sequence). Study observations and caveats: Near-uniform donor sequencing depth was presumed by presence/absence analyses.

About this clone: Its antigen is unidentified.

The study ran its PCR with 60 Vbeta and 13 Jbeta primers. Assay used: immunoSEQ multiplex PCR; TCRdb lists only in-frame clones, some missing. In the table there are under 200,000 clones, about 13% of which are singletons. Sequences were obtained from PBMCs. The receptor's source is a man aged 45 to 65 in good health and CMV-seropositive. This chain joins TRBV30 and TRBJ2-1; TRBD2 aligns across 11 bases. DNA for the CDR3: TGTGCCTGGACCCTTAGCGGGGGGGCCATCGGTGAGCAGTTCTTC. Translated, it gives CAWTLSGGAIGEQFF.